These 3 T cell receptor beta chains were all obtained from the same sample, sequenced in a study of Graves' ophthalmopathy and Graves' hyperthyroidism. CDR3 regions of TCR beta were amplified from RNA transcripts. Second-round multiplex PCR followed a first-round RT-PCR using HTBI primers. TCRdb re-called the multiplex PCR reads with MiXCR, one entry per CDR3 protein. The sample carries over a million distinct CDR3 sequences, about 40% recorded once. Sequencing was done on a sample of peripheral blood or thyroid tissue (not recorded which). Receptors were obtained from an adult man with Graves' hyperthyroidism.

CDR3 sequence: CASSIREGDGSPYEQYF. Written as DNA, the CDR3 is TGTGCCAGTAGTATACGAGAGGGGGACGGATCACCCTACGAGCAGTACTTC. The gene calls are TRBV19 and TRBJ2-7, with D perhaps matching TRBD1 (6 bases). Germline V gene sequence: CDR1 LNHDA, CDR2 SQIVND (reference sequence). Trimming left V 2 bases short and J 2 bases short, with 19 bases between. CDR3 length: 17 amino acids.

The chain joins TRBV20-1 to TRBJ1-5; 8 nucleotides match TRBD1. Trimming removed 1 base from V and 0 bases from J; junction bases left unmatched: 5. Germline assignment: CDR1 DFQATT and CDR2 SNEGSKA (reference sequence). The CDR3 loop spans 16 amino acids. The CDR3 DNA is TGCAGTGCTAGAGGGGGACAGGCCTATAGCAATCAGCCCCAGCATTTT. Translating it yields CSARGGQAYSNQPQHF.

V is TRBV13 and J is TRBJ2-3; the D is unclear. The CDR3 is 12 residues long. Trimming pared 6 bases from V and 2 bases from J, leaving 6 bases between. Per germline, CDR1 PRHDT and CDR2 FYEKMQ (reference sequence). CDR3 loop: CASRAPTDTQYF. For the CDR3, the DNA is TGTGCCAGCAGAGCTCCCACAGATACGCAGTATTTT. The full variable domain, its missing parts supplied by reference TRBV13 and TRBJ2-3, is AAGVIQSPRHLIKEKRETATLKCYPIPRHDTVYWYQQGPGQDPQFLISFYEKMQSDKGSIPDRFSAQQFSDYHSELNMSSLELGDSALYFCASRAPTDTQYFGPGTRLTVL.